The rows below give T cell receptor beta chains drawn from one sample of a study of beta chain features in type 1 diabetes. This table comes from immunoSEQ multiplex PCR, and its TCRdb copy is limited to in-frame clones, with some not included. Of about 300,000 clones listed, approximately 15% are singletons. The sample was naive CD4+ T cells from blood. These receptors originate from a woman aged 18-29 years with type 1 diabetes. Both conserved end residues are part of each CDR3. D genes are given only for firm matches. Part of the rows lack a size; the others show once, few, many or a class for expanded clones.

j_gene	v_gene	abundance	d_gene	CDR3nt	CDR3aa
TRBJ2-7	TRBV30	few	NA	TGTGCCTGGAGTGGGGCAGGTCTTACCTACGAGCAGTACTTC	CAWSGAGLTYEQYF
TRBJ2-5	TRBV10-3	NA	TRBD2	TGTGCCACCCATCCCGGACTAGCGGGAGAGACCCAGTACTTC	CATHPGLAGETQYF
TRBJ2-7	TRBV9	few	NA	TGTGCCAGCAGCGTAGGAAGTAGCTCCTACGAGCAGTACTTC	CASSVGSSSYEQYF
TRBJ2-7	TRBV13	NA	NA	TGTGCCAGCAGCCCCCGGAGGAGCTCCTACGAGCAGTACTTC	CASSPRRSSYEQYF
TRBJ2-1	TRBV7-9	few	NA	TGTGCCAGCAGCATCGGGATAGGAACCTACAATGAGCAGTTCTTC	CASSIGIGTYNEQFF
TRBJ1-1	TRBV5-1	NA	NA	TGCGCCAGCAGCTTGAGTGTCGGGTCGGACACTGAAGCTTTCTTT	CASSLSVGSDTEAFF
TRBJ2-1	TRBV28	few	TRBD2	TGTGCCAGCAGCCCCCCACTAGCGACCACCTACAATGAGCAGTTCTTC	CASSPPLATTYNEQFF
TRBJ2-7	TRBV18	NA	TRBD2	TGTGCCAGCTCACTAACTAGCGGGAGTTCCTACGAGCAGTACTTC	CASSLTSGSSYEQYF
TRBJ2-1	TRBV9	many	TRBD2	TGTGCCAGCAGCGCGACTAGCGGTCGGAGTGATGAGCAGTTCTTC	CASSATSGRSDEQFF
TRBJ2-3	TRBV29-1	many	NA	TGCAGCGTCCGACAGTCTAGCACAGATACGCAGTATTTT	CSVRQSSTDTQYF
TRBJ2-2	TRBV11-3	few	TRBD1	TGTGCCAGCAGCTTAGATCAGGGGGCCGGGGAGCTGTTTTTT	CASSLDQGAGELFF
TRBJ2-5	TRBV30	few	TRBD2	TGTGCCTGGAGTCCCGGACTAGCTGAGGTAGAGACCCAGTACTTC	CAWSPGLAEVETQYF
TRBJ2-1	TRBV6-1	few	NA	TGTGCCAGCAGTTCCAGGGGGGTCCCCTACAATGAGCAGTTCTTC	CASSSRGVPYNEQFF
TRBJ2-7	TRBV25-1	NA	TRBD1	TGTGCCAGCAGCCGGGACAGGGGGCGCGAGCAGTACTTC	CASSRDRGREQYF
TRBJ2-3	TRBV5-1	NA	NA	TGCGCCAGCAGCTTGAGTAGCGGTAGCACAGATACGCAGTATTTT	CASSLSSGSTDTQYF
TRBJ1-5	TRBV11-2	few	NA	TGTGCCAGCAGCCCAGCGCGGGGCCGGCGCCAGCCCCAGCATTTT	CASSPARGRRQPQHF
TRBJ2-1	TRBV7-2	NA	TRBD2	TGTGCCAGCAGCATCCGGACTAGCGGGGTTTACAATGAGCAGTTCTTC	CASSIRTSGVYNEQFF
TRBJ1-5	TRBV30	NA	NA	TGTGCCTGGAGTGTGACTCGGGGGGATCAGCCCCAGCATTTT	CAWSVTRGDQPQHF
TRBJ2-1	TRBV11-3	NA	TRBD2	TGTGCCAGCAGCCGGGGAGCGGGAGGAGGGGGTTACAATGAGCAGTTCTTC	CASSRGAGGGGYNEQFF
TRBJ2-1	TRBV2	few	NA	TGTGCCGGCCGGGAGTATTTGAATGAGCAGTTCTTC	CAGREYLNEQFF
TRBJ2-5	TRBV28	NA	NA	TGTGCCAGCAGTTTCCGGGAGACCCAGTACTTC	CASSFRETQYF
TRBJ2-3	TRBV5-4	few	TRBD1	TGTGCCAGCAGCATGGGGGGACAGGGGACAGATACGCAGTATTTT	CASSMGGQGTDTQYF
TRBJ2-1	TRBV12-5	NA	TRBD1	TGTGCTAGTGGTTTGGTACAGGGGGGCCGCTCCTACAATGAGCAGTTCTTC	CASGLVQGGRSYNEQFF
TRBJ2-1	TRBV30	NA	TRBD2	TGTGCCTGGGTGCTAGCGGGAGGCAATGAGCAGTTCTTC	CAWVLAGGNEQFF
TRBJ1-5	TRBV30	NA	TRBD1	TGTGCCTGGAGTTCCACGCTGACAGGGATTAGCAATCAGCCCCAGCATTTT	CAWSSTLTGISNQPQHF
TRBJ2-3	TRBV4-2	NA	TRBD2	TGTGCCAGCAGCCAAGAAGGAGCGGGAGTGAATACGCAGTATTTT	CASSQEGAGVNTQYF
TRBJ2-7	TRBV6-5	few	TRBD2	TGTGCCAGCAGTTCCATAGCGGGAGGCTTCTCCTACGAGCAGTACTTC	CASSSIAGGFSYEQYF
TRBJ2-1	TRBV29-1	NA	TRBD2	TGCAGCGTCCTAACTAACCCTAGCGGGAGGGCCGCTGGGTGGGTTCATGAGCAGTTCTTC	CSVLTNPSGRAAGWVHEQFF
TRBJ2-6	TRBV7-9	few	TRBD1	TGTGCCAGCAGCCAACCGGGACAGTCGTCTGGGGCCAACGTCCTGACTTTC	CASSQPGQSSGANVLTF
TRBJ1-5	TRBV7-2	NA	TRBD1	TGTGCCAGCAGTTCCCAGGGGGGACAGCCCCAGCATTTT	CASSSQGGQPQHF
TRBJ2-5	TRBV7-2	NA	NA	TGTGCCAGCAGCTTCATCCCGGGTCGCCAAGAGACCCAGTACTTC	CASSFIPGRQETQYF
TRBJ2-1	TRBV18	NA	TRBD2	TGTGCCAGCAACCGGGGAGCGGGAGGTTCGAACAATGAGCAGTTCTTC	CASNRGAGGSNNEQFF
TRBJ2-2	TRBV19	NA	NA	TGTGCCAGTAGTATAGATAGGCGGGGAACCGGGGAGCTGTTTTTT	CASSIDRRGTGELFF
TRBJ1-1	TRBV9	NA	NA	TGTGCCAGCAGCCCAGCAGGCCTGAACACTGAAGCTTTCTTT	CASSPAGLNTEAFF
TRBJ1-1	TRBV19	NA	NA	TGTGCCAGTAGGCTCAGGGTGTACACTGAAGCTTTCTTT	CASRLRVYTEAFF
TRBJ2-2	TRBV4-2	few	NA	TGTGCCAGCAGCCGGGTCGGGAAGGGGGAGCTGTTTTTT	CASSRVGKGELFF
TRBJ1-5	TRBV27	NA	TRBD1	TGTGCCAGCAGTCACACAGGGGATCAGCCCCAGCATTTT	CASSHTGDQPQHF
TRBJ2-2	TRBV7-6	few	TRBD2	TGTGCCAGCAGCTCAAGAGCGGGGGAACCCGGGGAGCTGTTTTTT	CASSSRAGEPGELFF
TRBJ1-2	TRBV2	NA	NA	TGTGCCGCCCCGCCAGGGACTGTGGTTTTCGCTAACTATGGCTACACCTTC	CAAPPGTVVFANYGYTF
TRBJ2-1	TRBV2	few	NA	TGTGCCAGCAGTGAAGACAGAAATGAGCAGTTCTTC	CASSEDRNEQFF
TRBJ2-3	TRBV29-1	NA	TRBD2	TGCAGCGTTGAAGCCCCAGCGGGAGCAGATACGCAGTATTTT	CSVEAPAGADTQYF
TRBJ2-3	TRBV18	NA	TRBD2	TGTGCCAGCTCACCACCCTGGGCTAGCGGGAACACAGATACGCAGTATTTT	CASSPPWASGNTDTQYF
TRBJ2-1	TRBV5-1	NA	TRBD2	TGCGCCAGCAGCTTGGATGGGACTACCTACAATGAGCAGTTCTTC	CASSLDGTTYNEQFF
TRBJ2-7	TRBV29-1	few	TRBD1	TGCAGCGTTTCCACAGGGGGTCTCCCCTACGAGCAGTACTTC	CSVSTGGLPYEQYF
TRBJ1-4	TRBV5-1	NA	NA	TGCGCCAGCAGCCCCCTAAAGGGGTGGGGTGAAAAACTGTTTTTT	CASSPLKGWGEKLFF
TRBJ1-5	TRBV7-2	NA	NA	TGTGCCAGCAGCCCCCGGGGGGCGGGGATTTATAGCAATCAGCCCCAGCATTTT	CASSPRGAGIYSNQPQHF
TRBJ2-2	TRBV5-4	NA	NA	TGTGCCAGCAGCCGAGGGTCCCCCGGGGAGCTGTTTTTT	CASSRGSPGELFF
TRBJ2-1	TRBV29-1	few	NA	TGCAGCATCGGACACTACAATGAGCAGTTCTTC	CSIGHYNEQFF
TRBJ1-1	TRBV4-1	few	NA	TGCGCCAGCAGCCCTTCTGATACAGGGACAACTGAAGCTTTCTTT	CASSPSDTGTTEAFF
TRBJ1-5	TRBV28	NA	TRBD1	TGTGCCAGCAGTCACTGGGTTGGGACAGTTAGCAATCAGCCCCAGCATTTT	CASSHWVGTVSNQPQHF
TRBJ1-4	TRBV18	NA	NA	TGTGCCAGCTCACCACTCGCACAGGTTCATGAAAAACTGTTTTTT	CASSPLAQVHEKLFF
TRBJ1-2	TRBV27	NA	TRBD1	TGTGCCAGCAGTTTAAAGGCAGGGGGCACCTATGGCTACACCTTC	CASSLKAGGTYGYTF